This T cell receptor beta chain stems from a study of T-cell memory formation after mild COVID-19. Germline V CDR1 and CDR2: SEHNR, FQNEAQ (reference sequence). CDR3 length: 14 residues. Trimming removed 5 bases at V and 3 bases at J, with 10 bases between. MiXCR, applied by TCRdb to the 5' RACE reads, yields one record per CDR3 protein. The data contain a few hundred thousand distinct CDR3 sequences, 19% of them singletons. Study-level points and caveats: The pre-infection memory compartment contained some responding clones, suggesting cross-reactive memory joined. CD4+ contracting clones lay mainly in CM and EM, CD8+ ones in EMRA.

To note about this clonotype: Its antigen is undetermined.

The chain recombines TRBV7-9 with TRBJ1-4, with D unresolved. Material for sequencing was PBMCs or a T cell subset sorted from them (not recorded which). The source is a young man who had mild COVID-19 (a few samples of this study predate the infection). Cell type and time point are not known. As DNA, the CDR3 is TGTGCCAGCAGCCCTGGACGGTCTAATGAAAAACTGTTTTTT. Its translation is CASSPGRSNEKLFF.